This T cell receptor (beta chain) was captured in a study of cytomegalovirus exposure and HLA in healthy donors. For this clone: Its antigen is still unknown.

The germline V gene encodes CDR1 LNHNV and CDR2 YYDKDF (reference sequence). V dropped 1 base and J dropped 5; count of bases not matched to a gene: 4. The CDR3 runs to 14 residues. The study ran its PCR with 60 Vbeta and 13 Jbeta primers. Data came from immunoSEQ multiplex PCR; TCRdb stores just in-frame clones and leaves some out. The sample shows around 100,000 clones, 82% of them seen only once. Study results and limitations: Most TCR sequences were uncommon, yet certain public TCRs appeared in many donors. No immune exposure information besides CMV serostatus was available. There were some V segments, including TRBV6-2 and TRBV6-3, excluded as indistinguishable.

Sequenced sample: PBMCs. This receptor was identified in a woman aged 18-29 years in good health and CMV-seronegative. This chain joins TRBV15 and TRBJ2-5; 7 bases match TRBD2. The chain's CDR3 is CATSRGGEGETQYF. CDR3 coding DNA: TGTGCCACCAGCAGAGGGGGGGAGGGGGAGACCCAGTACTTC. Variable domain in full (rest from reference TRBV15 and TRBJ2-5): DAMVIQNPRYQVTQFGKPVTLSCSQTLNHNVMYWYQQKSSQAPKLLFHYYDKDFNNEADTPDNFQSRRPNTSFCFLDIRSPGLGDTAMYLCATSRGGEGETQYFGPGTRLLVL.